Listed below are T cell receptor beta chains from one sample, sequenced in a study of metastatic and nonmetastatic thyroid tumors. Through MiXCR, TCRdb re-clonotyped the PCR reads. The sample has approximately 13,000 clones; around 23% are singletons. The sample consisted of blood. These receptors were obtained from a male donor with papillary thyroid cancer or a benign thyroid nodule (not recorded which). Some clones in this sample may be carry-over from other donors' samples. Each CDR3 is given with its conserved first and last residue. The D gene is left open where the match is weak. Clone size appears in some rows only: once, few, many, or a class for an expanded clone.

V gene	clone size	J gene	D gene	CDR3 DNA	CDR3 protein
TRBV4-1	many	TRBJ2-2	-	TGCGCCAGCAGCCAAGAAAGTAGGGCGGTAGACGGGGAGCTGTTTTTT	CASSQESRAVDGELFF
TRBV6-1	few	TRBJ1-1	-	TGTGCCAGCAGCGTACCCGGCTTTGGTGAAGCTTTCTTT	CASSVPGFGEAFF
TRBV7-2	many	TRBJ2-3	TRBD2	TGTGCCAGCAGCCTAGCGGGAGCAGATACGCAGTATTTT	CASSLAGADTQYF
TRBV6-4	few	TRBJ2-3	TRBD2	TGTGCCAGCGCCGGGACTAGCGGGAGCACAGATACGCAGTATTTT	CASAGTSGSTDTQYF
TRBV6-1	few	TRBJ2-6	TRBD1	TGTGCCAGCAGCCACCGACAGGGCTCTGGGGCCAACGTCCTGACTTTC	CASSHRQGSGANVLTF
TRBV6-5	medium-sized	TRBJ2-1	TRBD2	TGTGCCAGCAGTTACACCATTAGCGGGGGGAATGAGCAGTTCTTC	CASSYTISGGNEQFF
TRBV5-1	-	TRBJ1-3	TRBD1	TGCGCCAGCAGCTCCGGACAGGGTGACAGCATATATTTT	CASSSGQGDSIYF
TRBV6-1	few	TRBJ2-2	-	TGTGCCAGCAAGGCTAGCTACACCGGGGAGCTGTTTTTT	CASKASYTGELFF
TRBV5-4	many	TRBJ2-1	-	TGTGCCAGCAGCTTGACGGAGGGTAATGAGCAGTTCTTC	CASSLTEGNEQFF
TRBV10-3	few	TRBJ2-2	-	TGTGCCATCAGTGCGGGACCGTACACCGGGGAGCTGTTTTTT	CAISAGPYTGELFF
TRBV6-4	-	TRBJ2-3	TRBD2	TGTGCCAGCAGTGAAGTAGCGGGGGGAGCGGATACGCAGTATTTT	CASSEVAGGADTQYF
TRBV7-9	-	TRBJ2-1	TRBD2	TGTGCCAGCAGCTTAATCGGGAGGTATAGTGAGCAGTTCTTC	CASSLIGRYSEQFF
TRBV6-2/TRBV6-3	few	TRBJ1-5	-	TGTGCCAGCAGGGCAGGGGAGGTGAATCAGCCCCAGCATTTT	CASRAGEVNQPQHF
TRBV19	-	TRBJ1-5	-	TGTGCCAGTAGTAGTCGACAGAGCAATCAGCCCCAGCATTTT	CASSSRQSNQPQHF
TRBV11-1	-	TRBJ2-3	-	TGTGCCAGCAGCTTAAATTCACTCAGCACAGATACGCAGTATTTT	CASSLNSLSTDTQYF
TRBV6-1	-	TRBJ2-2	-	TGTGCCAGCAGTGAACGAGGGGGGCGCGAAACCGGGGAGCTGTTTTTT	CASSERGGRETGELFF
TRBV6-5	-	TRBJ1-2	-	TGTGCCAGCAGTTACGGGCAGTTTTATGGCTACACCTTC	CASSYGQFYGYTF
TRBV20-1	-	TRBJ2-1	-	TGCAGTGCTAGAGATCCGGCCTACGCGCGAGACAATGAGCAGTTCTTC	CSARDPAYARDNEQFF
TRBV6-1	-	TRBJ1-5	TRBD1	TGTGCCAGCAGTCTAGGGGGCGCCGGCAATCAGCCCCAGCATTTT	CASSLGGAGNQPQHF
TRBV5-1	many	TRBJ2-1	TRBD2	TGCGCCAGCAGCTTGACTCGCGGGGGGGCTAATGAGCAGTTCTTC	CASSLTRGGANEQFF
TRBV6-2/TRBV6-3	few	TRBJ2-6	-	TGTGCCAGCAGTTATGAGGACTCTGGGGCCAACGTCCTGACTTTC	CASSYEDSGANVLTF
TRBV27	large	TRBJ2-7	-	TGTGCCAGCAGCCCCGACTTTCTGAGCTCCTACGAGCAGTACTTC	CASSPDFLSSYEQYF
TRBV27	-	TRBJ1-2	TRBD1	TGTGCCAGCAGTTTATCTATAGGACAGGGAATCTATGGCTACACCTTC	CASSLSIGQGIYGYTF
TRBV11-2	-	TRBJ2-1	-	TGTGCCAGCAGCTTAATTGGGGACTCCTACAATGAGCAGTTCTTC	CASSLIGDSYNEQFF
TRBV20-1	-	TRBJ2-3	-	TGCAGTGCTAGAGATGGATTGGGTGGAGGTGGAAGTGATACGCAGTATTTT	CSARDGLGGGGSDTQYF
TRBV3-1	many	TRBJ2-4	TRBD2	TGTGCCAGCAGCCAAGATGTCGATGGCAGCGGGGGAGACATTCAGTACTTC	CASSQDVDGSGGDIQYF
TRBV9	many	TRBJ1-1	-	TGTGCCAGCAGCGTAGCTGGGGGGGCCAACACTGAAGCTTTCTTT	CASSVAGGANTEAFF
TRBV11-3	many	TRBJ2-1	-	TGTGTCAGCAGCAGAACACCTAATGAGCAGTTCTTC	CVSSRTPNEQFF
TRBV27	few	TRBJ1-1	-	TGTGCCAGCAGATCGAACCCGGACGGAACAAGAGAAGCTTTCTTT	CASRSNPDGTREAFF
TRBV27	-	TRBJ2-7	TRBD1	TGTGCCAGCAGTACTGCTACCGGGACAGGGATTCGGAACGAGCAGTACTTC	CASSTATGTGIRNEQYF
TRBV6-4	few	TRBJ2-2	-	TGTGCCAGCAGTGACGCGTGGAAAACGAACACCGGGGAGCTGTTTTTT	CASSDAWKTNTGELFF